This TCR beta chain was observed in a study of cytomegalovirus exposure and HLA in healthy donors. Germline assignment: CDR1 GTSNPN and CDR2 SVGIG (reference sequence). V was cut by 2 bases and J by 6 bases, with 7 bases left in between. CDR3 length equals 11 residues. On this clone: Its antigen remains unidentified. One base away lies a much larger clone, so this may be a sequencing read error.

The PCR contained 60 Vbeta and 13 Jbeta primers. Method: immunoSEQ multiplex PCR; TCRdb's copy keeps in-frame clones and lacks some. The repertoire consists of roughly 97,000 clones, with roughly a tenth occurring once and the leading ten covering about 4.7%. General study points: Earlier analysis looked at TCR beta V segments, and most were productive about 87% or about 30% of the time. Sequence variants that were highly shared formed a cluster that was likely a sequencing artifact. Reported findings show TCR beta sequences accurately forecast HLA-A and HLA-B alleles in most subjects. Three of the chains that were CMV-associated were confirmed in vitro to be specific for CMV antigens.

The chain carries TRBV30 and TRBJ1-1; D uncertain. This clonotype originated in a man between 45 and 60 years old in good health and CMV-seropositive. Input material: PBMCs. CDR3 residues: CAWSQDSEAFF. The CDR3, as DNA: TGTGCCTGGAGTCAGGACTCTGAAGCTTTCTTT.